Following are 8 T cell receptor beta chains from one sample sequenced in a study of metastatic and nonmetastatic thyroid tumors. Every patient was untreated before thyroid surgery. TCRdb called clones again from the PCR reads with MiXCR. This table holds 30,000 to 35,000 clones, about a fifth found once. Sample: tumor tissue. Source of these receptors: a male donor with papillary thyroid cancer or a benign thyroid nodule (not recorded which). Some clones in this sample may be carry-over from other donors' samples.

CDR3 nucleotides: TGTGCCTGGCTGATGGGGGAGGGGAACACCGGGGAGCTGTTTTTT. Translation: CAWLMGEGNTGELFF. The chain joins TRBV30 to TRBJ2-2; 7 nucleotides align to TRBD2. From germline, CDR1 is GTSNPN and CDR2 SVGIG (reference sequence). This CDR3 region has 15 residues. With 5 bases clipped from V and 1 base from J, the junction kept 7 bases outside the gene matches.

V gene TRBV20-1 combines with J gene TRBJ2-7; 10 bases are a match to TRBD2. Germline trimming cut 1 base from V and 4 bases from J; bases unmatched to any gene: 10. From germline, CDR1 is DFQATT and CDR2 SNEGSKA (reference sequence). The CDR3 length is 16 residues. Here the CDR3 DNA reads TGCAGTGCTAGAGGGCTAGCGGGAGTGGTAGCGTACGAGCAGTACTTC. Translated: CSARGLAGVVAYEQYF.

This clone was counted a few times. The V call is TRBV6-1, the J call TRBJ2-7; maybe TRBD2 (6 bases). With 7 bases removed from V and 6 bases from J, the gap between germline ends came to 25 bases. The germline gives CDR1 MNHNS, CDR2 SASEGT. The CDR3 has 16 amino acids. CDR3 protein: CASTQGLTHQGGEQYF. The CDR3 DNA reads TGTGCCAGCACTCAAGGACTAACCCACCAGGGCGGCGAGCAGTACTTC.

This clone was recorded at least ten times. The chain recombines TRBV12-3 or TRBV12-4 with TRBJ1-1; D is undetermined. Trimming took off 4 bases at V and 1 base at J, with 4 bases between the two ends. The length of the CDR3 is 12 residues. The DNA for the CDR3 is TGTGCCAGCAGTTATAGGAACACTGAAGCTTTCTTT. Its translation: CASSYRNTEAFF.

There are a few counts of this clone. The chain carries TRBV27 and TRBJ2-7; D might be TRBD1 (5 bases). There are 13 residues in the CDR3. Germline V CDR1 and CDR2: MNHEY, SMNVEV (reference sequence). V was cut by 5 bases and J by 4 bases, with 12 bases left in between. The CDR3 protein is CASSPGREYEQYF. For the CDR3, the DNA is TGTGCCAGCAGTCCCGGCAGGGAATACGAGCAGTACTTC.

The sample holds many counts of this clone. Other DNA sequences within the sample encode an identical CDR3. The rearrangement uses TRBV5-8 and TRBJ1-6; D call uncertain. This CDR3 has 16 residues. CDR1 SGHTS and CDR2 YDEGEE come from the germline V gene. Trimming removed 4 bases from V and 3 bases from J, with 14 bases in between. The CDR3 nucleotides read TGTGCCAGCAGCCGGTCGGTCAGCTTCTATAATTCACCCCTCCACTTT. This sequence encodes CASSRSVSFYNSPLHF.

The table lists this clone with many counts. In nucleotides, the CDR3 is TGTGCCAGCAGCTGGCGCTATCAGGGTCAGATCACCGGGGAGCTGTTTTTT. It codes for CASSWRYQGQITGELFF. The genes are TRBV5-6 and TRBJ2-2; TRBD1 might be the D (5 bases). The CDR3 contains 17 residues. Germline V lookup: CDR1 SGHDT, CDR2 YYEEEE. V was cut by 3 bases and J by 4 bases, with 19 bases left in between.

This clone has ten or more counts. V and J are TRBV14 and TRBJ1-2; D uncertain. V lost 2 bases and J lost 6, with 10 bases in between. The germline gives CDR1 SGHDN, CDR2 FVKESK. The CDR3 runs to 13 residues. The CDR3 reads CASSQSGIDGYTF. CDR3 bases: TGTGCCAGCAGCCAATCTGGCATCGATGGCTACACCTTC.